What follows are 13 T cell receptor beta chains derived from one specimen sequenced in a study of CD8+CD57+ T cells in acquired aplastic anemia. Previously, flow cytometry had revealed CD8+CD57+ cell expansion in the patients chosen for sequencing. Genomic DNA acted as the template from which TCR beta VDJ combination and CDR3 sequence profiling were carried out. MiXCR, run by TCRdb on the reads, gives a single entry per CDR3 protein. The table lists under 350,000 distinct CDR3 sequences, approximately 60% of them singletons, with around 1.2% in the top ten. Sequencing input: sorted CD4+, CD8+, or CD8+CD57+ T cells (not recorded which) from PBMCs. These receptors all stem from a human donor with aplastic anemia.

This chain joins TRBV25-1 and TRBJ2-7; the D is unclear. The CDR3 extends over 13 amino acids. The V gene lost 5 bases and the J gene lost 7 bases, with 15 bases spanning the gap. Germline values: CDR1 MGHDK, CDR2 SYGVNS. This CDR3 is CASSFREMGEQYF. CDR3 bases: TGTGCCAGCAGTTTTAGGGAAATGGGGGAGCAGTACTTC.

The rearrangement links TRBV29-1 to TRBJ1-1; D gene uncertain. Germline V CDR1 and CDR2: SQVTM, ANQGSEA. Deletions cut 8 bases from V and 4 bases from J, with 14 bases between. This CDR3 is built from 12 residues. The CDR3 protein is CSSDPLSTEAFF. The CDR3 DNA reads as TGCAGCAGTGACCCGTTGAGCACTGAAGCTTTCTTT.

The chain couples TRBV10-3 to TRBJ1-1; 7 bases agree with TRBD1. The CDR3 runs 15 residues. Trimming took 4 bases from V and 1 from J; bases not matched to a gene: 6. Germline V gene data show CDR1 as ENHRY and CDR2 as SYGVKD. The CDR3 is CAISARQGPNTEAFF. In DNA, the CDR3 is TGTGCCATCAGTGCCCGACAGGGACCGAACACTGAAGCTTTCTTT.

V and J are TRBV5-1 and TRBJ1-1; 8 nucleotides align to TRBD1. The CDR3 has 16 residues. The trim removed 0 bases at V and 0 bases at J, leaving 4 bases unmatched. Germline V gene sequence: CDR1 SGHRS, CDR2 YFSETQ. CDR3 region: CASSLGQGMMNTEAFF. CDR3 bases: TGCGCCAGCAGCTTGGGACAGGGGATGATGAACACTGAAGCTTTCTTT.

This sequence joins TRBV27 and TRBJ1-4; TRBD1 agrees at 9 bases. This CDR3 is built from 15 residues. V shed 4 bases and J 5 bases; nucleotides not matched to a gene: 5. Germline assignment: CDR1 MNHEY and CDR2 SMNVEV (reference sequence). The CDR3 protein is CASSSGTGRNEKLFF. CDR3 in DNA: TGTGCCAGCAGTTCGGGGACAGGGAGAAATGAAAAACTGTTTTTT.

The CDR3 protein is CASSRETGLGTDTQYF. DNA for the CDR3: TGTGCCTCCAGCAGGGAAACAGGGCTCGGCACAGATACGCAGTATTTT. The chain employs TRBV6-5 and TRBJ2-3; maybe TRBD1 (6 bases). V shed 11 bases and J shed 1 base, with 22 bases lying between them. The CDR3 is 16 amino acids. Germline V gene lookup returns CDR1 MNHEY and CDR2 SVGAGI.

J is TRBJ2-6 and V is TRBV7-3; no clear D. With 4 bases removed from V and 0 bases from J, the gap between germline ends came to 10 bases. Germline CDR1 and CDR2: SGHTA and FQGTGA. The CDR3 is made up of 16 amino acids. The CDR3 region has the DNA TGTGCCAGCAGCTCACCAGGCAACTCTGGGGCCAACGTCCTGACTTTC. Its protein is CASSSPGNSGANVLTF.

This CDR3 reads CASSVAGGGETQYF. DNA of the CDR3: TGTGCCAGCAGCGTGGCGGGGGGAGGAGAGACCCAGTACTTC. The J gene is TRBJ2-5, the V gene TRBV5-8, with 8 bases that match TRBD2. Trimming at V came to 4 bases and at J to 4 bases, leaving 6 bases not matched to a gene. The germline CDR1 and CDR2 sequences are SGHTS and YDEGEE. The CDR3 covers 14 residues.

This rearrangement joins TRBV6-5 to TRBJ1-5, with no clear D. Germline assignment: CDR1 MNHEY and CDR2 SVGAGI. With 8 bases removed from V and 2 bases from J, the gap between germline ends came to 13 bases. This CDR3 is built from 14 residues. The CDR3: CASGLNFGNQPQHF. The CDR3 DNA reads TGTGCCAGCGGCCTCAATTTCGGCAATCAGCCCCAGCATTTT.

This clonotype was found many times. V is TRBV6-4 and J is TRBJ2-2; no firm D call. V lost 3 bases, J lost 8 bases, and 10 bases lay in between. The length of the CDR3 is 13 residues. CDR1 and CDR2 from the germline V gene are MRHNA and SNTAGT. The CDR3, as DNA: TGTGCCAGCAGTGAATGGACGTCTGGGGAGCTGTTTTTT. Translating it yields CASSEWTSGELFF.

This clonotype was seen ten or more times. The chain recombines TRBV12-3 or TRBV12-4 with TRBJ2-1; 9 bases agree with TRBD2. The trim removed 5 bases at V and 8 bases at J, leaving 7 bases unmatched. CDR3 size: 14 residues. CDR3 loop: CASSRGGGAYEQFF. Written as DNA, the CDR3 is TGTGCCAGCAGTCGCGGCGGGGGGGCGTATGAGCAGTTCTTC.

This chain links TRBV19 with TRBJ1-4; D gene unclear. Trimming stripped 0 bases from V and 8 bases from J, with 10 bases between. This CDR3 is built from 14 residues. From germline, CDR1 is LNHDA and CDR2 SQIVND (reference sequence). The CDR3 sequence is CASSIEAGREKLFF. For the CDR3, the DNA is TGTGCCAGTAGTATAGAAGCCGGTAGGGAAAAACTGTTTTTT.

This clonotype was seen repeatedly, ten times or more. The J gene is TRBJ2-3, the V gene TRBV6-4; 13 nucleotides match TRBD2. The length of the CDR3 is 16 residues. The J segment lost 1 base and the V segment lost 2 bases, leaving 0 bases of the junction unmatched. Germline loops: CDR1 MRHNA, CDR2 SNTAGT. The CDR3 sequence is CASSDGLAGGTDTQYF. The CDR3 nucleotides are TGTGCCAGCAGTGACGGACTAGCGGGAGGCACAGATACGCAGTATTTT.